The 27 T cell receptor beta chains presented below share a single source sample, sequenced in a study of T cell responses to AZD1222 COVID-19 vaccine. Libraries were prepared by immunoSEQ multiplex PCR; TCRdb keeps only in-frame clonotypes and omits some of them. The sample contains about 180,000 clones, around 90% of which appear only once. This specimen consisted of peripheral blood, obtained on day 0 of AZD1222 vaccination. These TCRs come from an adult in good health.

The V and J genes are TRBV18 and TRBJ1-2; tentative D call: TRBD1 (5 bases). The CDR3 length is 13 residues. Trimming left V 2 bases short and J 3 bases short, with 7 bases between. The V gene's germline CDR1 is KGHSH and CDR2 LQKENI. CDR3 nucleotides: TGTGCCAGCTCACCAGGGGGGGACTATGGCTACACCTTC. It specifies CASSPGGDYGYTF.

This chain connects TRBV4-1 to TRBJ2-1, with D possibly being TRBD2 (5 bases). Germline V gives CDR1 MGHRA, CDR2 YSYEKL. The CDR3 extends over 15 amino acids. V lost 5 bases to trimming and J lost 10 bases, with 21 bases between them. Here the CDR3 reads CASSGRASIGGEQFF. The DNA of the CDR3 is TGCGCCAGCAGCGGCCGGGCCTCGATCGGCGGGGAGCAGTTCTTC.

CDR3 sequence (DNA): TGTGCCAGCAGGGGGGGTCTGGACAGGGTCTATGGCTACACCTTC. It yields the protein CASRGGLDRVYGYTF. The chain employs TRBV2 and TRBJ1-2, with 8 bases that match TRBD1. V lost 6 bases to trimming and J lost 4 bases; unmatched junction nucleotides: 10. Germline lookup yields CDR1 SNHLY and CDR2 FYNNEI. The CDR3 is 15 amino acids.

This chain connects TRBV30 to TRBJ1-2, with a weak D call TRBD1 (6 bases). Germline CDR1 is GTSNPN and CDR2 is SVGIG (reference sequence). V was cut by 6 bases and J by 0 bases, with 11 bases left in between. The length of the CDR3 is 13 residues. CDR3 nucleotide sequence: TGTGCCTGCCAGGGACAAGCTAACTATGGCTACACCTTC. Its protein product is CACQGQANYGYTF.

CDR3 sequence reads: CASSLDTPYEQYF. CDR3 in DNA: TGTGCCAGCAGCCTGGACACCCCCTACGAGCAGTACTTC. This chain connects TRBV3-1 (or the pseudogene TRBV3-2) to TRBJ2-7; D possibly corresponds to TRBD1 (5 bases). Germline-derived CDR1 and CDR2 are LGHDT and YNNKEL (reference sequence). This CDR3 contains 13 residues. V was cut by 4 bases and J by 2 bases, with 9 bases left in between.

The CDR3 bases are TGTGCCAGCACCCTAGGTGGAGGTGAAAAACTGTTTTTT. It translates to CASTLGGGEKLFF. The chain links TRBV3-1 (or the pseudogene TRBV3-2) to TRBJ1-4; D is unresolved. Germline assignment: CDR1 LGHDT and CDR2 YNNKEL (reference sequence). V shed 7 bases and J shed 7 bases, with 13 bases lying between them. CDR3 length: 13 residues.

The genes are TRBV7-6 and TRBJ2-7; 8 positions match TRBD1. Looked up from germline, CDR1 is SGHVS and CDR2 is FNYEAQ. The CDR3 covers 14 residues. J lost 3 bases, V lost 5 bases, and 6 bases had no gene match. CDR3 sequence (DNA): TGTGCCAGCAGCCCAGCCGGGACAGGCTACGAGCAGTACTTC. Translating it yields CASSPAGTGYEQYF.

The J gene is TRBJ1-2, the V gene TRBV29-1, with no clear D. This CDR3 is 15 amino acids long. Between the trimmed V and J ends, which lost 1 base and 6 bases, there was a span of 18 bases. Germline V gene lookup returns CDR1 SQVTM and CDR2 ANQGSEA. The CDR3 DNA reads as TGCAGCGTTGAAGGCCAGCCCAAGCAAATACATGGCTACACCTTC. Amino acid sequence: CSVEGQPKQIHGYTF.

This rearrangement joins TRBV5-1 to TRBJ2-2, with D possibly TRBD2 on 6 matching bases. The CDR3 has 15 residues. V lost 5 bases to trimming and J lost 6 bases, with 17 bases between them. Germline V CDR1 and CDR2: SGHRS, YFSETQ. The CDR3 here is CASSESGEMAGELFF. CDR3 nucleotides: TGCGCCAGCAGTGAGTCGGGGGAGATGGCCGGGGAGCTGTTTTTT.

This chain links TRBV30 with TRBJ1-2; no clear D. The V end was cut by 0 bases, the J end by 7 bases, with 12 bases between. Germline V gives CDR1 GTSNPN, CDR2 SVGIG (reference sequence). The CDR3 covers 13 residues. This chain's CDR3 is CAWSVTGLGGYTF. The CDR3 DNA reads TGTGCCTGGAGTGTGACCGGGTTGGGTGGCTACACCTTC.

J is TRBJ2-1 and V is TRBV30; D not certain. This CDR3 is 10 amino acids long. The germline CDR1 and CDR2 sequences are GTSNPN and SVGIG (reference sequence). Deletions cut 3 bases from V and 7 bases from J, with 4 bases between. This CDR3 reads CAWRSNEQFF. The CDR3 DNA follows: TGTGCCTGGAGATCAAATGAGCAGTTCTTC.

CDR3 sequence reads: CASSSGGASGRFEQFF. The CDR3 region has the DNA TGTGCCAGCAGCTCCGGGGGGGCTAGCGGGAGGTTTGAGCAGTTCTTC. The gene calls are TRBV5-8 and TRBJ2-1, with 11 bases aligning to TRBD2. The CDR3 runs to 16 residues. Germline CDR1 SGHTS, CDR2 YDEGEE. V shed 3 bases, J shed 9 bases, and the junction held 11 bases outside the gene matches.

This clone has only one observation. The genes are TRBV4-1 and TRBJ1-5; tentatively, D is TRBD1 (6 bases). Germline assignment: CDR1 MGHRA and CDR2 YSYEKL. V was cut by 4 bases and J by 0 bases, with 13 bases left in between. This CDR3 has 16 residues. For the CDR3, the DNA is TGCGCCAGCAGCCCGCCTCTGGACAGTAGCAATCAGCCCCAGCATTTT. Translation gives CASSPPLDSSNQPQHF.

J is TRBJ1-4 and V is TRBV6-5; D unclear. Germline CDR1 is MNHEY and CDR2 is SVGAGI. V lost 4 bases, J lost 11 bases, and 17 bases lay in between. This CDR3 comprises 14 residues. CDR3 in amino acids: CASSFNPDGLKLFF. As DNA, the CDR3 is TGTGCCAGCAGTTTCAACCCGGACGGGTTGAAACTGTTTTTT.

This chain joins TRBV27 and TRBJ1-6; maybe TRBD1 (6 bases). V shed 3 bases and J shed 2 bases, with 8 bases lying between them. CDR3 size: 15 residues. Per germline, CDR1 MNHEY and CDR2 SMNVEV (reference sequence). The chain's CDR3 is CASSFGGPYNSPLHF. The DNA of the CDR3 is TGTGCCAGCAGTTTTGGGGGCCCCTATAATTCACCCCTCCACTTT.

This clone occurred once. V and J are TRBV2 and TRBJ1-2, with D perhaps TRBD1 (6 bases). V dropped 8 bases and J dropped 4 bases, with 14 bases sitting between them. The CDR3 contains 13 residues. Germline CDR1 is SNHLY and CDR2 is FYNNEI. DNA for the CDR3: TGTGCCAGCCGCCAGGGGTCTCTCTATGGCTACACCTTC. This codes for CASRQGSLYGYTF.

Notes on this clone: A read error may produce the germline difference seen at one junction end. The rearrangement joins TRBV18 to TRBJ2-1; possibly TRBD2 for D (6 bases). The germline CDR1 and CDR2 sequences are KGHSH and LQKENI. The CDR3 sequence is 11 residues long. The CDR3: CASSPRLVLVF. Here the CDR3 DNA reads TGTGCCAGCTCGCCCCGACTAGTGTTGGTCTTC.

This sequence joins TRBV7-2 and TRBJ2-7; D ambiguous. The CDR3 sequence is 13 residues long. Germline V lookup: CDR1 SGHTA, CDR2 FQGNSA. The V end was cut by 1 base, the J end by 5 bases, with 9 bases between. The CDR3 loop is CASSLEGYNEQYF. The CDR3 coding sequence is TGTGCCAGCAGCTTAGAGGGCTACAACGAGCAGTACTTC.

This chain connects TRBV4-2 to TRBJ2-7, with 7 bases lining up with TRBD1. Germline assignment: CDR1 LGHNA and CDR2 YNFKEQ. The CDR3 covers 15 residues. Germline trimming cut 0 bases from V and 6 bases from J; bases unmatched to any gene: 8. CDR3: CASSQEETTGREQYF. The CDR3 coding sequence is TGTGCCAGCAGCCAAGAGGAAACGACAGGGCGCGAGCAGTACTTC.

This chain connects TRBV27 to TRBJ2-7, with unresolved D. The germline CDR1 and CDR2 sequences are MNHEY and SMNVEV (reference sequence). CDR3 size: 14 residues. V lost 3 bases and J 2 bases, leaving 11 bases between the germline ends. Here the CDR3 reads CASSLSYQTYEQYF. The CDR3, as DNA: TGTGCCAGCAGTTTGAGCTACCAAACCTACGAGCAGTACTTC.

The chain has TRBV5-4 and TRBJ2-3; 9 bases match TRBD1. Germline CDR1 reads SGHNT; CDR2 reads YYREEE (reference sequence). The CDR3 has 13 amino acids. V lost 7 bases and J lost 2; bases outside the gene matches: 2. CDR3 DNA sequence: TGTGCCAGCGGGACAGGGAACACAGATACGCAGTATTTT. Translating gives CASGTGNTDTQYF.

The genes are TRBV10-3 and TRBJ2-1, with 10 bases lining up with TRBD2. The germline V gene has CDR1 ENHRY and CDR2 SYGVKD. The CDR3 has 15 amino acids. Losses at the gene ends were 4 bases for V and 3 bases for J; bases not matched to a gene: 3. The chain's CDR3 is CAISVAGGGYNEQFF. The CDR3 region has the DNA TGTGCCATCAGTGTAGCGGGAGGAGGCTACAATGAGCAGTTCTTC.

The CDR3 is CAINGILNTEAFF. The DNA of the CDR3 is TGTGCCATCAACGGGATCTTGAACACTGAAGCTTTCTTT. The V and J genes are TRBV10-3 and TRBJ1-1; D call uncertain. The germline V and J ends were trimmed by 7 bases and 0 bases, with 9 bases remaining between them. CDR1 is ENHRY and CDR2 is SYGVKD in the germline V gene. The CDR3 sequence is 13 residues long.

The chain employs TRBV12-3 or TRBV12-4 and TRBJ2-1; no definite D call. The germline V and J ends were trimmed by 3 bases and 7 bases, with 10 bases remaining between them. This CDR3 comprises 13 residues. For the CDR3, the DNA is TGTGCCAGCAGTTTCGGTTCAGTAAATGAGCAGTTCTTC. This translates into CASSFGSVNEQFF.

The V call is TRBV30, the J call TRBJ2-7; weak D call: TRBD1 (6 bases). V lost 0 bases, J lost 3 bases, and 12 bases lay in between. Germline CDR1 reads GTSNPN; CDR2 reads SVGIG (reference sequence). The CDR3 consists of 14 residues. The CDR3: CAWSVSRGGYEQYF. CDR3 DNA sequence: TGTGCCTGGAGTGTGTCCAGGGGTGGCTACGAGCAGTACTTC.

The chain employs TRBV19 and TRBJ2-1; D uncertain. Germline V gives CDR1 LNHDA, CDR2 SQIVND (reference sequence). The CDR3 has 16 residues. Trimming stripped 0 bases from V and 3 bases from J, with 12 bases between. CDR3 in amino acids: CASSIEQPAIYNEQFF. Written as DNA, the CDR3 is TGTGCCAGTAGTATAGAGCAGCCGGCCATCTACAATGAGCAGTTCTTC.

The rearrangement uses TRBV6-5 and TRBJ2-1; 13 bases align to TRBD2. Trimming cost V 7 bases and J 9 bases; bases outside gene matches: 6. The germline gives CDR1 MNHEY, CDR2 SVGAGI. The CDR3 extends over 14 amino acids. The CDR3 here is CASTPGLAGLEQFF. CDR3 DNA sequence: TGTGCCAGCACTCCGGGACTAGCGGGACTTGAGCAGTTCTTC.